This T cell receptor beta chain was sequenced during a study of control samples from healthy donors and cancer patients (TCRdb year 2020). The protocol used for the library was the immunoSEQ multiplex PCR assay. The table was pulled from immuneACCESS by TCRdb, which kept in-frame rearrangements only. Such tables lose some clones; where checked, under half of the loss comes from unresolved V genes, and the rest has no known cause. Within this sample are about 49,000 clones, with about 86% of them counted one time only. Over 2.5% of the sample lies in the top ten. In regard to this clone: The clone's antigen remains unknown. No per-base quality is available; no much larger clone lies one base away.

The CDR3 runs 18 residues from the cysteine to the phenylalanine. Only the CDR3 DNA is retained, 54 bases long and in frame from the first base. CDR1 and CDR2 were assigned from the germline V gene as MNHEY and SVGEGT. Cut back by 5 bases and 4 bases, the V and J ends lie 23 bases apart. The TCR was taken from a woman aged 45-59 years with lung cancer. The chain is assembled from TRBV6-2 or TRBV6-3 and TRBJ2-2; TRBD2 is a weak D gene call, 6 bases matching. Sequencing was done on a sample of PBMCs. The nucleotides read TGTGCCAGCAGTCATCCCCTGGACCCAGTCGGGGGCACCGGGGAGCTGTTTTTT. Protein translation: CASSHPLDPVGGTGELFF.